This T cell receptor (beta chain) was documented in a study of blood T cell repertoires in COVID-19. Whole-study context: Whether acute or convalescent, the COVID-19 samples came from the United States, Italy and Spain.

Trimming at V came to 3 bases and at J to 10 bases, leaving 6 bases not matched to a gene. The CDR3 is 15 amino acids. The germline gives CDR1 MGHRA, CDR2 YSYEKL. TCRdb's table, derived via immunoSEQ multiplex PCR, lists solely in-frame clones and lacks some. The sample has approximately 190,000 clones; roughly 80% are singletons. Sequencing used peripheral blood. This TCR came from a human donor in a cohort sampled during active COVID-19. V is TRBV4-1 and J is TRBJ1-6, with TRBD1 matching over 10 bases. CDR3 region: CASSQRQGAGSPLHF. CDR3 bases: TGCGCCAGCAGCCAGAGACAGGGGGCGGGATCACCCCTCCACTTT.